This record looks at one T cell receptor beta chain sequence and its context. This entry belongs to a study of control samples from healthy donors and cancer patients. Produced via immunoSEQ multiplex PCR; TCRdb's table is partial and in-frame only. The sample has some 110,000 clones; 80% to 90% are singletons. This clonotype originated in a woman in her forties or fifties with colorectal cancer. The sample comprised PBMCs.

CDR3 in DNA: TGTGCCAGCAGCTGGGGAGGGGCAGGGAGCTCCTACAATGAGCAGTTCTTC. Translating it yields CASSWGGAGSSYNEQFF. The rearrangement uses TRBV7-9 and TRBJ2-1, with TRBD2 matching over 7 bases. V gave up 4 bases and J gave up 0 bases; unmatched junction bases: 9. Per the germline V gene, CDR1 is SEHNR and CDR2 is FQNEAQ (reference sequence). The CDR3 is 17 amino acids.